This T cell receptor beta chain was captured in a study of T cells in localized non-small cell lung cancer. Overall study findings and caveats: Longer overall survival was seen with higher T cell density measured in blood.

Generated by immunoSEQ multiplex PCR, the TCRdb table keeps only in-frame clones and is missing some. The data contain under 2,500 clones, roughly 20% of them singletons. A remark on this clone: The antigen remains unidentified.

Trimming cost V 5 bases and J 4 bases, with 9 bases left between them. The CDR3 runs to 12 residues. The germline CDR1 and CDR2 sequences are LNHDA and SQIVND (reference sequence). The source is a male donor older than 55 with stage I lung adenocarcinoma. Sequenced material: lung tumor tissue, taken before any cancer treatment. The genes are TRBV19 and TRBJ2-7; D is uncertain. The DNA of the CDR3 is TGTGCCAGTAGTTTGGGGAATTACGAGCAGTACTTC. It yields the protein CASSLGNYEQYF.